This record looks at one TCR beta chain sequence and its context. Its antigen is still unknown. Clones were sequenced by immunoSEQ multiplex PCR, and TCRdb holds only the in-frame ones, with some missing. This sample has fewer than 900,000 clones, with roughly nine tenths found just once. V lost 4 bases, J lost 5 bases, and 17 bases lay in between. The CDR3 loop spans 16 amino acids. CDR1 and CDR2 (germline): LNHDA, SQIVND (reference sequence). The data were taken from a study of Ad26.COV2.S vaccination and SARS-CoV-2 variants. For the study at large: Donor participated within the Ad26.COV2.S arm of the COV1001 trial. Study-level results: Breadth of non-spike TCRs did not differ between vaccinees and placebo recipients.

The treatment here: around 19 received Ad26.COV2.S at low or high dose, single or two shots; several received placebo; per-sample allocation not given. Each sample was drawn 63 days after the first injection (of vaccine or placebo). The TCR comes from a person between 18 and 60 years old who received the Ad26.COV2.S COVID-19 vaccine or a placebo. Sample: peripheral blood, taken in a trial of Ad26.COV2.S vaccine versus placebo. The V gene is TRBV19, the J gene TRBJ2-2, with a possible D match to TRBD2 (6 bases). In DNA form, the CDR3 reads TGTGCCAGTAGTAGGGAACTCGGGACTCAAACCGGGGAGCTGTTTTTT. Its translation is CASSRELGTQTGELFF.